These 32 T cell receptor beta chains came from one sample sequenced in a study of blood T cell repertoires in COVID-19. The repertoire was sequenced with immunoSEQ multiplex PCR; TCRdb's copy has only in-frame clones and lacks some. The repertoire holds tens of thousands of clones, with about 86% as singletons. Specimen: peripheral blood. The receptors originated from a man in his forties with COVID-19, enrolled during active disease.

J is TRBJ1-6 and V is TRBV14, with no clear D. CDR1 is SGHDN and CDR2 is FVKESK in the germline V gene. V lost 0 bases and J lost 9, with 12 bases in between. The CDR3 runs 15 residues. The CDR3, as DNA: TGTGCCAGCAGCCAAGAAGTCACGGGTAGTTCACCCCTCCACTTT. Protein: CASSQEVTGSSPLHF.

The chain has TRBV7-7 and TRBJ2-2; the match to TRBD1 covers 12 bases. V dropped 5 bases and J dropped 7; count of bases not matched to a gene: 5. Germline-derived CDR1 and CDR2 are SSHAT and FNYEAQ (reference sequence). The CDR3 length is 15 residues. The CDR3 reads CASSPGTGGVGELFF. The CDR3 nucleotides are TGTGCCAGCAGCCCTGGGACAGGGGGCGTCGGGGAGCTGTTTTTT. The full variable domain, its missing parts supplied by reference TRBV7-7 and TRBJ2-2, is GAGVSQSPRYKVTKRGQDVTLRCDPISSHATLYWYQQALGQGPEFLTYFNYEAQPDKSGLPSDRFSAERPEGSISTLTIQRTEQRDSAMYRCASSPGTGGVGELFFGEGSRLTVL.

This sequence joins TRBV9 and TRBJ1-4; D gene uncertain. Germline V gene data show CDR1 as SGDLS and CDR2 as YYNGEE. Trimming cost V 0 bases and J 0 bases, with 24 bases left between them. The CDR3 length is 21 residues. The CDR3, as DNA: TGTGCCAGCAGCGTAGCCCGTGGTTTGGGAGGGATGTATCCAACTAATGAAAAACTGTTTTTT. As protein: CASSVARGLGGMYPTNEKLFF.

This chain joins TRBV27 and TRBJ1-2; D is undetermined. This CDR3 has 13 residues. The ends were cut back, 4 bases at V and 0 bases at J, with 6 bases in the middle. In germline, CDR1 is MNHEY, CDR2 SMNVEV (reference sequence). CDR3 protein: CASSYVANYGYTF. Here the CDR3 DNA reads TGTGCCAGCAGTTATGTAGCTAACTATGGCTACACCTTC.

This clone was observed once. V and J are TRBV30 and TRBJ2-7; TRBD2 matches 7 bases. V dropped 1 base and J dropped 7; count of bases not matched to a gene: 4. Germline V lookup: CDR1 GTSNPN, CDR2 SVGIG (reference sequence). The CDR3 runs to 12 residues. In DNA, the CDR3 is TGTGCCTGGAGTGCGGGGGGTAGAGAGCAGTACTTC. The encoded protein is CAWSAGGREQYF.

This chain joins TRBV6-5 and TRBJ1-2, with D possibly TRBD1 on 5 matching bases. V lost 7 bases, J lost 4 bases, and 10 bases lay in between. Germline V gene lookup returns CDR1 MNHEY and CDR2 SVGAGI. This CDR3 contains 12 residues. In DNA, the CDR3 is TGTGCCAGCACTGGGGCCCTCTATGGCTACACCTTC. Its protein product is CASTGALYGYTF.

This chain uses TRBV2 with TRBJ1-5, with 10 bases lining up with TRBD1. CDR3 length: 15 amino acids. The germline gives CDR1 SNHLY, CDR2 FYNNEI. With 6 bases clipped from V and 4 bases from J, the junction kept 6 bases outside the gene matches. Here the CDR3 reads CASRAGTGANQPQHF. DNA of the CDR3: TGTGCCAGCAGGGCCGGGACAGGGGCGAATCAGCCCCAGCATTTT.

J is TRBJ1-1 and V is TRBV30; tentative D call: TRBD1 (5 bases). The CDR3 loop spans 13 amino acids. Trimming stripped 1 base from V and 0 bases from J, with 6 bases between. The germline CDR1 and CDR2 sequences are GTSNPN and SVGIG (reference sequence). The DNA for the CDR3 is TGTGCCTGGAGTGGACAGATGAACACTGAAGCTTTCTTT. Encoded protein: CAWSGQMNTEAFF.

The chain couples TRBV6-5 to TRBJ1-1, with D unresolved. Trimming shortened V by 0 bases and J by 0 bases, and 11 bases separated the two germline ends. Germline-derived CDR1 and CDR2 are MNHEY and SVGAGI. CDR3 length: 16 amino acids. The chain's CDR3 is CASSYSGSDMNTEAFF. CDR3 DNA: TGTGCCAGCAGTTACTCAGGGAGCGACATGAACACTGAAGCTTTCTTT.

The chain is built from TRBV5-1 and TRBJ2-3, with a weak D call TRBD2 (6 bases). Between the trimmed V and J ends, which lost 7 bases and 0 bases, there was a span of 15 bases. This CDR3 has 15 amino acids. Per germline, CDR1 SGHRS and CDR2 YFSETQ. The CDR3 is CASQVGGRSTDTQYF. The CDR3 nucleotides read TGCGCCAGCCAGGTCGGGGGTCGGAGCACAGATACGCAGTATTTT.

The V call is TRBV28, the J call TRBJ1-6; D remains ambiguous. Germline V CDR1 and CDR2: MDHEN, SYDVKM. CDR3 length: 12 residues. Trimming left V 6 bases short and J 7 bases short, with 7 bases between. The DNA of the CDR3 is TGTGCCAGCAGCCTAATCAATTCACCCCTCCACTTT. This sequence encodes CASSLINSPLHF.

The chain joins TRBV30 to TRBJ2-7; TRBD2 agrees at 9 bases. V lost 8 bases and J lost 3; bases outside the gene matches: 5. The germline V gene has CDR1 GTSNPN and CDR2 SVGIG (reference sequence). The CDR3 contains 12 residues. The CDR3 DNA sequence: TGTGCCGGCGGTAGCGGGAGCTACGAGCAGTACTTC. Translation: CAGGSGSYEQYF.

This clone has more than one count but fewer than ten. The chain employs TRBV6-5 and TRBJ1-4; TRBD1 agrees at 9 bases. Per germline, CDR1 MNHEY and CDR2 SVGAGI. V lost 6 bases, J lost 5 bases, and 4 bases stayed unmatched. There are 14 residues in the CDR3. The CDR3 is CASRDGTGNEKLFF. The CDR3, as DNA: TGTGCCAGCAGGGACGGGACAGGGAATGAAAAACTGTTTTTT.

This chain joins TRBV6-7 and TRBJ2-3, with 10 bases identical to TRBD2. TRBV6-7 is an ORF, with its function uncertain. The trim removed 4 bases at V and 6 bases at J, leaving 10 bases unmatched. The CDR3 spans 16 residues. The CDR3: CASSSKSGGACDTQYF. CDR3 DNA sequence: TGTGCCAGCAGTTCGAAGAGCGGGGGGGCCTGTGATACGCAGTATTTT.

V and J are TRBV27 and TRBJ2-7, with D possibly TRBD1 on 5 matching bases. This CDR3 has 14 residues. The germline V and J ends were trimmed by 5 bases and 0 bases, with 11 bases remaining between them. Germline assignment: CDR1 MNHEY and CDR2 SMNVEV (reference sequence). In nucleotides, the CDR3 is TGTGCCAGCAGTCCCCTGACAGCCTCCTACGAGCAGTACTTC. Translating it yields CASSPLTASYEQYF.

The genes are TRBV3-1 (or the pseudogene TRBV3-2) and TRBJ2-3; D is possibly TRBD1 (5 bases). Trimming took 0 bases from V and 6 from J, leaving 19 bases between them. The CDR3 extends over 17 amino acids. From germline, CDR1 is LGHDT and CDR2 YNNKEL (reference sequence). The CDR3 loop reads CASSQEGEGAEVDTQYF. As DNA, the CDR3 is TGTGCCAGCAGCCAAGAAGGGGAAGGAGCCGAAGTGGATACGCAGTATTTT.

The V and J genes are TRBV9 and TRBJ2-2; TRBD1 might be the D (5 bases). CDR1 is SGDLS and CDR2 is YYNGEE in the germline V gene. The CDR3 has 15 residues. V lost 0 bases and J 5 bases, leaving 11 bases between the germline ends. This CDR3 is CASSVEAGKTGELFF. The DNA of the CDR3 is TGTGCCAGCAGCGTAGAGGCAGGGAAAACCGGGGAGCTGTTTTTT.

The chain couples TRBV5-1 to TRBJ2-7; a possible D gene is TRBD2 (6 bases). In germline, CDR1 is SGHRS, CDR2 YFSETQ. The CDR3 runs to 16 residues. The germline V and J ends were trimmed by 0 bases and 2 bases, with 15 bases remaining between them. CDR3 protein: CASSLASGATPYEQYF. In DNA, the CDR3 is TGCGCCAGCAGCTTGGCCTCGGGAGCTACTCCCTACGAGCAGTACTTC.

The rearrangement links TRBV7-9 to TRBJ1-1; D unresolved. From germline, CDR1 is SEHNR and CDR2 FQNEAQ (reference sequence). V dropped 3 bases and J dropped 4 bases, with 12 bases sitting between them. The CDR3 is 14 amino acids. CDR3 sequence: CASSFDKAATEAFF. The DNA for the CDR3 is TGTGCCAGCAGCTTTGATAAGGCGGCCACTGAAGCTTTCTTT.

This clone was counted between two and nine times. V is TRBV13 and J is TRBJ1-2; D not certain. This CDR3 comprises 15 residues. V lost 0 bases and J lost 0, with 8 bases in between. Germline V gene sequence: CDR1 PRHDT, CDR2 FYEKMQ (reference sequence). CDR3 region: CASSLGAGSNYGYTF. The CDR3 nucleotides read TGTGCCAGCAGCTTAGGCGCAGGTTCTAACTATGGCTACACCTTC.

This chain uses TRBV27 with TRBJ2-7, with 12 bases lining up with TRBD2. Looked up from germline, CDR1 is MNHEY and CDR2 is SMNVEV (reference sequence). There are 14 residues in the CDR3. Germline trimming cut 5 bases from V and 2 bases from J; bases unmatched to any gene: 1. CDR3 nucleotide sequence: TGTGCCAGCAGTCTAGCGGGAGGGCCCTACGAGCAGTACTTC. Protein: CASSLAGGPYEQYF.

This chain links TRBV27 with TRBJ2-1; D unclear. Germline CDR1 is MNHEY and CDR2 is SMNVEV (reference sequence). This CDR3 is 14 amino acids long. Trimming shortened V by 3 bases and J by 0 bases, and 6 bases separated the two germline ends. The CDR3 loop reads CASSFSLSYNEQFF. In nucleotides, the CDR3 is TGTGCCAGCAGTTTTAGCCTCTCCTACAATGAGCAGTTCTTC.

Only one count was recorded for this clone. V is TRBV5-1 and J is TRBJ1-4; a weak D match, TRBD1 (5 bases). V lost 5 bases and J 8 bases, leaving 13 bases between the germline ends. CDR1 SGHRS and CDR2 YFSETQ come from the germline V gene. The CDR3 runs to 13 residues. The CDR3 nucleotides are TGCGCCAGCAGGGAGGGGACGGGGGAAAAACTGTTTTTT. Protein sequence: CASREGTGEKLFF.

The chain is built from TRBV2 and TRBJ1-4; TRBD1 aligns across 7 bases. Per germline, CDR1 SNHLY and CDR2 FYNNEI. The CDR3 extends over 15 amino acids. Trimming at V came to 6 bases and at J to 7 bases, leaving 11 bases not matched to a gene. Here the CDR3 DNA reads TGTGCCAGCAGCGGAATTGGGGGACAGAGTGAAAAACTGTTTTTT. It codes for CASSGIGGQSEKLFF.

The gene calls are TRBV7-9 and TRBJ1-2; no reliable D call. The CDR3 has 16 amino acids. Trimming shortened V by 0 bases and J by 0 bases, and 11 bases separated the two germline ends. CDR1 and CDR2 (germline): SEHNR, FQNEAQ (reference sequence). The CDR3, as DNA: TGTGCCAGCAGCTTAGCAGGCGAGGGATCTAACTATGGCTACACCTTC. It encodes CASSLAGEGSNYGYTF. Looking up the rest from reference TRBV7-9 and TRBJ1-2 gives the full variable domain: DTGVSQNPRHKITKRGQNVTFRCDPISEHNRLYWYRQTLGQGPEFLTYFQNEAQLEKSRLLSDRFSAERPKGSFSTLEIQRTEQGDSAMYLCASSLAGEGSNYGYTFGSGTRLTVV.

The CDR3 loop reads CASSLGFGSEAFF. The CDR3 DNA sequence: TGTGCCAGCAGCTTGGGGTTTGGGAGTGAAGCTTTCTTT. The gene calls are TRBV11-2 and TRBJ1-1; the D is unclear. Trimming pared 3 bases from V and 7 bases from J, leaving 12 bases between. This CDR3 has 13 amino acids. Germline CDR1 and CDR2: SGHAT and FQNNGV. The full variable domain, its missing parts supplied by reference TRBV11-2 and TRBJ1-1, is EAGVAQSPRYKIIEKRQSVAFWCNPISGHATLYWYQQILGQGPKLLIQFQNNGVVDDSQLPKDRFSAERLKGVDSTLKIQPAKLEDSAVYLCASSLGFGSEAFFGQGTRLTVV.

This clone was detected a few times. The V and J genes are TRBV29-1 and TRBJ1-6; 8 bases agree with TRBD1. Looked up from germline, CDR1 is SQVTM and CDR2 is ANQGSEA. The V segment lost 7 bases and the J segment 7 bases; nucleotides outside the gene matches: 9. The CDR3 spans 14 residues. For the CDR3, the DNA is TGCAGCGCCCGACAGGGGACGGAGAATTCACCCCTCCACTTT. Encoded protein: CSARQGTENSPLHF.

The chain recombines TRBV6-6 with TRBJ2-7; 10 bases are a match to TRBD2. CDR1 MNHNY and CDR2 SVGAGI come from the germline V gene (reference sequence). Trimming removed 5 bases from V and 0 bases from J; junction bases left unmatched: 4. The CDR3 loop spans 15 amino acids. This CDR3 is CASSATSGPSYEQYF. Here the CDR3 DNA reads TGTGCCAGCAGTGCGACTAGCGGGCCCTCCTACGAGCAGTACTTC.

CDR3 protein: CASLPAGSTDTQYF. The CDR3 bases are TGTGCCAGCTTACCAGCGGGGAGCACAGATACGCAGTATTTT. The rearrangement links TRBV2 to TRBJ2-3; 7 bases are a match to TRBD2. The CDR3 has 14 residues. Unmatched junction bases numbered 5, after V lost 8 bases and J lost 0 bases. Germline V gene lookup returns CDR1 SNHLY and CDR2 FYNNEI.

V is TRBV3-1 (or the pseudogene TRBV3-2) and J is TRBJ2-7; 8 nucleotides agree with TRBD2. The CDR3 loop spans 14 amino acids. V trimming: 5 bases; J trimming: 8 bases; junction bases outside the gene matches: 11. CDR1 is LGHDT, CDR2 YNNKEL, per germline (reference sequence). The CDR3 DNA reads TGTGCCAGCAGCTCCGGGACTAGGGGTACGAAGCAGTACTTC. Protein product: CASSSGTRGTKQYF.

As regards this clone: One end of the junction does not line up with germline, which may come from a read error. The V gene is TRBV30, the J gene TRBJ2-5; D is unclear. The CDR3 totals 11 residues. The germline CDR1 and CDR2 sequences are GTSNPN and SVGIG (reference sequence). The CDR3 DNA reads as TGTGCCTGGAGTGTACTACCCGAGAAGAACTTC. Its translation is CAWSVLPEKNF. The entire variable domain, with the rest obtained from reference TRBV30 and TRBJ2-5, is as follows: SQTIHQWPATLVQPVGSPLSLECTVEGTSNPNLYWYRQAAGRGLQLLFYSVGIGQISSEVPQNLSASRPQDRQFILSSKKLLLSDSGFYLCAWSVLPEKNFGPGTRLLVL.

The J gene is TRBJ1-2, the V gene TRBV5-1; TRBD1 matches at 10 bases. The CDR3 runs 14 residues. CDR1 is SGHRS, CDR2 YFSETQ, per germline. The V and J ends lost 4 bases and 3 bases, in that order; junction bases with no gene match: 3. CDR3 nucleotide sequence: TGCGCCAGCAGCCGAGGACAGGGGGACTATGGCTACACCTTC. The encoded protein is CASSRGQGDYGYTF.